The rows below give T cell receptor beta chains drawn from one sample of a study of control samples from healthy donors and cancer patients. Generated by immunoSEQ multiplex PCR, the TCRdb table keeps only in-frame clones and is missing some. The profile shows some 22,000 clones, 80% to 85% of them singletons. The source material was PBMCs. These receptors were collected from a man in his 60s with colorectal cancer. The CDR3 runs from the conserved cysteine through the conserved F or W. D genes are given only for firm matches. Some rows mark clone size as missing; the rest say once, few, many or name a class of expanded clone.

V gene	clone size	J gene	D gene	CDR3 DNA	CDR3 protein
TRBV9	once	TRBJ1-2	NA	TGTGCCAGCAGCCCTCCGGACAATTCCTATGGCTACACCTTC	CASSPPDNSYGYTF
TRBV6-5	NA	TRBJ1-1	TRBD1	TGTGCCAGCACGACGACAGGGTCGACTGAAGCTTTCTTT	CASTTTGSTEAFF
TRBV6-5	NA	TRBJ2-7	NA	TGTGCCAGCCGATGGACTATTTACTACGAGCAGTACTTC	CASRWTIYYEQYF
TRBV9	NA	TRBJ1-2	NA	TGTGCCAGCAGCGTAGTTGGTCAGGGTCGAGAGGGCTACACCTTC	CASSVVGQGREGYTF
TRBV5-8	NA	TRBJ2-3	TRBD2	TGTGCCAGCAGCCAGCGGACTAGCGGGGGCACAGATACGCAGTATTTT	CASSQRTSGGTDTQYF
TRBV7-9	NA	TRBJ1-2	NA	TGTGCCAGCAGCGCCCGGGACCCGCGAGTTTATGGCTACACCTTC	CASSARDPRVYGYTF
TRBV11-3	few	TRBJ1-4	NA	TGTGCCAGCAGACTCCGGGGGCCCCTTAATGAAAAACTGTTTTTT	CASRLRGPLNEKLFF
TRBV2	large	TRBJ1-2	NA	TGTGCCAGCAGTGAGGGCAGCGTCAGTAATGGCTACACCTTC	CASSEGSVSNGYTF
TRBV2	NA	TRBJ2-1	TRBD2	TGTGCCAGCAGCGAAGGGACTAGTTTCTCCAATGAGCAGTTCTTC	CASSEGTSFSNEQFF
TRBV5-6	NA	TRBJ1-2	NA	TGTGCCAGCAGCTCATCCGGGGGGTACTATGGCTACACCTTC	CASSSSGGYYGYTF
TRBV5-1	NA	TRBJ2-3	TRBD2	TGCGCCAGCAGCTTGGGCGGGGGAGGAAGCACAGATACGCAGTATTTT	CASSLGGGGSTDTQYF
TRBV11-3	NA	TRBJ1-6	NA	TGTGCCAGCAGCTTAGGGGTAGGCTCACCCCTCCACTTT	CASSLGVGSPLHF
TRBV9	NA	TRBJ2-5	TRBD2	TGTGCCAGCAGCGTAGGATCAGCGGGGGGGCAAGAGACCCAGTACTTC	CASSVGSAGGQETQYF
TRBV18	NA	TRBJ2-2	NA	TGTGCCAGCTCACCATACACGACCCGGGAGCTGTTTTTT	CASSPYTTRELFF
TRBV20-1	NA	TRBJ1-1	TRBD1	TGCAGTGCTGCAGGGGGCCTTGAAGCTTTCTTT	CSAAGGLEAFF
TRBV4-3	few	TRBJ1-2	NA	TGCGCCAGCAGCCAAGATAAGGGACTCTATGGCTACACCTTC	CASSQDKGLYGYTF
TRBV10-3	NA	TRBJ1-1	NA	TGTGCCATCCAAGGGGACACTAACACTGAAGCTTTCTTT	CAIQGDTNTEAFF
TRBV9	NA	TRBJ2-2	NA	TGTGCCAGCAGCGTAGGGCCCCTAGCTAAGAACACCGGGGAGCTGTTTTTT	CASSVGPLAKNTGELFF
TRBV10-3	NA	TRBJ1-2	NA	TGTGCCATCAGGCCCAATGGGGGGAAAGGGAGCTATGGCTACACCTTC	CAIRPNGGKGSYGYTF
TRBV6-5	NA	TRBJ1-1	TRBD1	TGTGCCAGCGGAGCACAGGGGATTTTCGCTGAAGCTTTCTTT	CASGAQGIFAEAFF
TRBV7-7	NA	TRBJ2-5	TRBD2	TGTGCCAGCAGCCCGACGGGACTAGCGGGGGAGACCCAGTACTTC	CASSPTGLAGETQYF
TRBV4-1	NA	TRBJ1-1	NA	TGCGCCAGCAGCCATCCAGGGCTCCTGAACACTGAAGCTTTCTTT	CASSHPGLLNTEAFF
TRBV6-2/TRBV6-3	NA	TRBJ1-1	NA	TGTGCCAGCAGTTACCGGCCGGGGAATGAAGCTTTCTTT	CASSYRPGNEAFF
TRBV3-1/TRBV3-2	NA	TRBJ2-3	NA	TGTGCCAGCAGCCCCACTAGGGGCCCTCCAGATACGCAGTATTTT	CASSPTRGPPDTQYF
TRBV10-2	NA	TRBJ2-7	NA	TGCGCCAGCAGTGATGGTTACGAGCAGTACTTC	CASSDGYEQYF
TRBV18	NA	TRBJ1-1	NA	TGTGCCAGCTCACCACTTGGGGCGATAGTTAACACTGAAGCTTTCTTT	CASSPLGAIVNTEAFF
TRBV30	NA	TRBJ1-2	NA	TGTGCCTGGAGTGTAACCCAGGGGCCCCTTCCCTTC	CAWSVTQGPLPF
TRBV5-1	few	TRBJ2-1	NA	TGCGCCAGCACCGGGTCCCACAATGAGCAGTTCTTC	CASTGSHNEQFF
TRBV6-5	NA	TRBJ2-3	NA	TGTGCCAGCACTTTGGGCACGAGCACAGATACGCAGTATTTT	CASTLGTSTDTQYF
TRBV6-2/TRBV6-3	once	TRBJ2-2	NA	TGTGCCAGCAGTTACCTGAAGAGTACCGGGGAGCTGTTTTTT	CASSYLKSTGELFF
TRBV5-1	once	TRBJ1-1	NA	TGCGCCAGCAGCCGGAGGGGGGGCGCGAACACTGAAGCTTTCTTT	CASSRRGGANTEAFF
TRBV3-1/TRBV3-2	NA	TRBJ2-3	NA	TGTGCCAGCAGCCTCCAGCGGTTCACAGATACGCAGTATTTT	CASSLQRFTDTQYF
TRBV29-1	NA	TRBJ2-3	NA	TGCAGCGTAGCGGACTTCCCCACAGATACGCAGTATTTT	CSVADFPTDTQYF
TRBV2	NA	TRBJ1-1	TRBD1	TGTGCCACCAAGGGGGCCAGGGCCGCCACTGAAGCTTTCTTT	CATKGARAATEAFF
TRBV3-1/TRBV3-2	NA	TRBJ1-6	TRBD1	TGTGCCAGCAGCCAAGTATTGGGACAGGGTTCCTATAATTCACCCCTCCACTTT	CASSQVLGQGSYNSPLHF
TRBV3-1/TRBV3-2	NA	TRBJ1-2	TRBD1	TGTGCCAGCAGCGCTTTACAGGGGATTATTTCTCTTAATGGCTACACCTTC	CASSALQGIISLNGYTF
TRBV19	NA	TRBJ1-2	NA	TGTGCCAGTAGTATTTCGTGGACCGCGAACTATGGCTACACCTTC	CASSISWTANYGYTF
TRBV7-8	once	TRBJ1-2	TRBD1	TGTGCCAGCAGCTTCAGTCTCGACAGGGTGGAATTGTCGGGGTCTAACTATGGCTACACCTTC	CASSFSLDRVELSGSNYGYTF
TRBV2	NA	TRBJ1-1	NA	TGTGCCAGCAATTTGGAGGGTAGGGACACTGAAGCTTTCTTT	CASNLEGRDTEAFF
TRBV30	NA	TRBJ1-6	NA	TGTGCCTCACACAGCAGCTCCTATAATTCACCCCTCCACTTT	CASHSSSYNSPLHF
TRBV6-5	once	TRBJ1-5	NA	TGTGCCAGCAGGAAGAGTAGCAATCAGCCCCAGCATTTT	CASRKSSNQPQHF
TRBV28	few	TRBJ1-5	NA	TGTGCCAGCAGTTTAACTTCCAATCAGCCCCAGCATTTT	CASSLTSNQPQHF
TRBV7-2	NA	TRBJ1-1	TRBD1	TGTGCCAGCAGCTTGCGGGACAGGGGTACTGAAGCTTTCTTT	CASSLRDRGTEAFF
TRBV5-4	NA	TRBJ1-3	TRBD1	TGTGCCAGCAGCTGGGACAGGGGCTCTGGAAACACCATATATTTT	CASSWDRGSGNTIYF
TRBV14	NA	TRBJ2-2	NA	TGTGCCAGCTCCCCCGGCAGGGCTGGGGAGCTGTTTTTT	CASSPGRAGELFF
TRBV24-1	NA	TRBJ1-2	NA	TGTGCCACCAGTGATTGGGGGGTCGGCTACACCTTC	CATSDWGVGYTF
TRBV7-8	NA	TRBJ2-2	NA	TGTGCCAGCAGCCCATCCACCGGGGAGCTGTTTTTT	CASSPSTGELFF
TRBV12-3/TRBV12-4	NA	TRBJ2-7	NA	TGTGCCAGCAGTCCATCAGTGACTAGCGAGCAGTACTTC	CASSPSVTSEQYF
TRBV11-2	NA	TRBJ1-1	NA	TGTGCCAGCAGCTTAAAGGGGGGCACTGAAGCTTTCTTT	CASSLKGGTEAFF
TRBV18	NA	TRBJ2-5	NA	TGTGCCAGCTCACCACCGTGGGACCCCCAGACCCAGTACTTC	CASSPPWDPQTQYF
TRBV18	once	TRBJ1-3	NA	TGTGCCAGCTCACCCAAGGGTGCGGGGGCGCTTGGAAACACCATATATTTT	CASSPKGAGALGNTIYF
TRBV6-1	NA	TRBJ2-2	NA	TGTGCCAGCAGTGACTTCGGGGGGCTGAACACCGGGGAGCTGTTTTTT	CASSDFGGLNTGELFF
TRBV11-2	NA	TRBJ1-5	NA	TGTGCCAGCAGCTTAGGACAGGGCAATCAGCCCCAGCATTTT	CASSLGQGNQPQHF
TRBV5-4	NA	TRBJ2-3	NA	TGTGCCAGCAGCTTAGAGGGGACCCGGGGTCGGACAGATACGCAGTATTTT	CASSLEGTRGRTDTQYF
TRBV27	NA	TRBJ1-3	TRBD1	TGTGCCACCAGAGCTGGGACAGGGAGTGGAAACACCATATATTTT	CATRAGTGSGNTIYF
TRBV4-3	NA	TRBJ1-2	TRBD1	TGCGCCAGCAGCCAAGAGGCATACGAGGGGGCCGAAGGCTACACCTTC	CASSQEAYEGAEGYTF
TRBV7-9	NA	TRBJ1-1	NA	TGTGCCAGCAGCTTATCCAGGGCAGGGCTGAGAGCCACTGAAGCTTTCTTT	CASSLSRAGLRATEAFF
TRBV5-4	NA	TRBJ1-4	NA	TGTGCCAGCAGCCTGCCCGGGGACAATGAAAAACTGTTTTTT	CASSLPGDNEKLFF
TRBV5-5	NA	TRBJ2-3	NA	TGTGCCAGCAGCTTGGATGGCACAGATACGCAGTATTTT	CASSLDGTDTQYF
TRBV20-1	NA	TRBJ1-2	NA	TGCAGTGCTTTCGACTATGGCTACACCTTC	CSAFDYGYTF